This T cell receptor (beta chain) was sequenced for a study of cytomegalovirus exposure and HLA in healthy donors. General observations from the study: The authors considered a cluster of highly shared sequence variants likely to be a sequencing artifact.

PCR primers comprised 60 Vbeta and 13 Jbeta primers. Profiled with immunoSEQ multiplex PCR; TCRdb holds only in-frame clones, not every one. The repertoire holds 60,000 or so clones, with roughly 73% as singletons. Trimming shortened V by 0 bases and J by 10 bases, and 10 bases separated the two germline ends. The CDR3 is 13 residues long. Germline V CDR1 and CDR2: GTSNPN, SVGIG (reference sequence). This clone has more than one count but fewer than ten. Its antigen is not known. The sample comprised PBMCs. The sequence derives from a woman in her forties in good health and CMV-seropositive. The chain recombines TRBV30 with TRBJ1-6; TRBD1 might be the D (5 bases). CDR3 sequence reads: CAWSVGARSPLHF. The CDR3, as DNA: TGTGCCTGGAGTGTAGGGGCCCGCTCACCCCTCCACTTT.